Following are 3 T cell receptor beta chains from one sample sequenced in a study of blood T cells in healthy people across ages (dated by TCRdb to the mid-2010s). The library came from 5' RACE. TCRdb records Illumina HiSeq 2500 as the sequencer. A second PCR of roughly 7 to 11 cycles was performed with a sample-barcoded 5' primer and a J-beta primer mix. TCRdb reprocessed the public reads (quality trimming at Q25 with fastp, clone calling with MiXCR) and kept in-frame beta chains. Here each entry gathers all rows of one CDR3 protein and keeps the most common genes and DNA. The sample yields about a million distinct CDR3 sequences; roughly 43% were counted once. The ten largest clones capture around 15% of the sample. Source material: blood. These receptors came from a man aged 30 to 45 in good health.

The rearrangement uses TRBV6-5 and TRBJ2-1; D remains unclear. V was shortened by 2 bases and J by 4 bases, with 6 bases between the two germline ends. The CDR3 sequence is 13 residues long. Per the germline V gene, CDR1 is MNHEY and CDR2 is SVGAGI. The CDR3: CASSYDGYNEQFF. CDR3 DNA: TGTGCCAGCAGTTACGACGGATACAATGAGCAGTTCTTC.

The chain carries TRBV11-2 and TRBJ2-1; D is unresolved. This CDR3 comprises 15 residues. V was cut by 4 bases and J by 2 bases, with 12 bases left in between. CDR1 is SGHAT and CDR2 is FQNNGV in the germline V gene. The CDR3, as DNA: TGTGCCAGCAGCTCCGACGCCCCACCCTACAATGAGCAGTTCTTC. It is translated as CASSSDAPPYNEQFF.

The chain joins TRBV4-1 to TRBJ2-1; 9 nucleotides line up with TRBD2. The end of the DNA aligns better with TRBJ2-7, so the J call may be wrong. The CDR3 loop spans 16 amino acids. In germline, CDR1 is MGHRA, CDR2 YSYEKL. CDR3 DNA sequence: TGCGCCAGCAGCCATAGCGGGGGTTACATCTACAATGAGCAGTACTTC. Its protein is CASSHSGGYIYNEQYF.